This TCR beta chain was captured by sequencing in a study of blood T cell repertoires in COVID-19. Study background: Donors in the United States, Italy and Spain gave samples during acute or convalescent COVID-19.

The repertoire was sequenced with immunoSEQ multiplex PCR; TCRdb's copy has only in-frame clones and lacks some. The sample shows fewer than 350,000 clones, roughly 87% of them seen only once. Only one count was recorded for this clone. Participants had their cohort set by participant-reported clinical history. The CDR3 totals 14 residues. Looked up from germline, CDR1 is MNHEY and CDR2 is SMNVEV (reference sequence). V lost 3 bases, J lost 2 bases, and 2 bases stayed unmatched. The chain carries TRBV27 and TRBJ1-2, with 8 bases matching TRBD1. This TCR came from a woman aged 40 to 50 who had recovered from COVID-19. The sequencing sample was made of PBMCs or T cells enriched from blood (not recorded which). In DNA form, the CDR3 reads TGTGCCAGCAGTTTGGGGACAGGCAACTATGGCTACACCTTC. Amino acids: CASSLGTGNYGYTF.